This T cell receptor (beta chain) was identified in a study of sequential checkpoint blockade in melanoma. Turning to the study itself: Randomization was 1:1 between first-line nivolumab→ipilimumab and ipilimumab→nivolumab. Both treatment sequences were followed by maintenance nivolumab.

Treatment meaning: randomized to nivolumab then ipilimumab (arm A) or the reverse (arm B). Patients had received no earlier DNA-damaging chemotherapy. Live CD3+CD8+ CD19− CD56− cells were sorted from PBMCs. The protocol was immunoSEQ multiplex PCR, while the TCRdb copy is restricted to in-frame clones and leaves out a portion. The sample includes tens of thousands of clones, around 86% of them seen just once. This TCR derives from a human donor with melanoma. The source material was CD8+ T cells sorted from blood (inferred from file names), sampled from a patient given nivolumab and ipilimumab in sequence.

The CDR3 bases are TGTGCCAGCAGCTCTAGCGGCCAAGAGACCCAGTACTTC. Translating it yields CASSSSGQETQYF. The rearrangement links TRBV13 to TRBJ2-5; 7 bases map to TRBD2. There are 13 residues in the CDR3. The trim removed 4 bases at V and 1 base at J, leaving 0 bases unmatched. CDR1 is PRHDT, CDR2 FYEKMQ, per germline (reference sequence).